This T cell receptor (beta chain) was retrieved from a study of blood T cell repertoires in COVID-19. Across the study: Acute-phase and convalescent COVID-19 samples originated in the United States, Italy and Spain. The analysed material was cDNA or gDNA that came from T cells, B-cell-depleted T cells, or PBMCs.

The CDR3 has 16 amino acids. J was trimmed by 2 bases and V by 5 bases; bases with no gene match: 8. Germline values: CDR1 KGHSH, CDR2 LQKENI. Per the study methods: Quantification of nucleated cells was approximated via reference gene primer amplification. The table came from immunoSEQ multiplex PCR; TCRdb's copy has only in-frame clones and leaves some out. V and J calls plus clone size are reproduced from that table; the DNA served to infer D and trimming. Of about 72,000 clones listed, roughly nine tenths are singletons. This sequence was found in a human donor in a cohort sampled during active COVID-19. The chain links TRBV18 to TRBJ1-5; 8 nucleotides agree with TRBD1. The sample taken for sequencing was peripheral blood. CDR3 loop: CASSSLTGGRNQPQHF. The DNA for the CDR3 is TGTGCCAGCTCATCGTTAACAGGGGGGCGCAATCAGCCCCAGCATTTT.